The 9 T cell receptor beta chains presented below share a single source sample, sequenced in a study of post-analysis software for immune sequencing data. Study-wide results and limits: The study found TRBV5-6, TRBV5-1 and TRBV20-1 among several TRBV segments more frequent in patients than controls.

Unique molecular identifiers featured in each of the TCR beta cDNA libraries. TCRdb re-called the PCR reads through MiXCR, storing one row per CDR3 protein. The sample lists some 700,000 distinct CDR3 sequences, 55% to 70% seen once, with approximately 11% in the top ten. Their antigen targets remain unknown. Sample: blood. All receptors derive from a girl aged 2 to 9 with multiple sclerosis.

CDR3 amino acids: CAISGQGSYEQYF. The CDR3 nucleotides read TGTGCCATCAGTGGACAGGGGTCCTACGAGCAGTACTTC. V is TRBV10-3 and J is TRBJ2-7; 8 bases are a match to TRBD1. There are 13 residues in the CDR3. In germline, CDR1 is ENHRY, CDR2 SYGVKD. The V gene end was trimmed by 4 bases and the J gene end by 1 base; junction bases not matched to a gene: 0.

V gene TRBV20-1 combines with J gene TRBJ1-2, with TRBD1 matching 9 bases. This CDR3 contains 16 residues. V was pared by 3 bases and J by 2 bases, with 10 bases of the junction left unmatched. In germline, CDR1 is DFQATT, CDR2 SNEGSKA (reference sequence). The CDR3 loop reads CSARPDRGGLNYGYTF. CDR3 nucleotide sequence: TGCAGTGCTAGGCCTGACAGGGGGGGCCTGAACTATGGCTACACCTTC.

The chain employs TRBV29-1 and TRBJ2-1; no clear D gene. The germline CDR1 and CDR2 sequences are SQVTM and ANQGSEA. The V and J ends lost 1 base and 9 bases respectively, with 22 bases between them. This CDR3 comprises 16 residues. CDR3 residues: CSVEVSGGPPGGEQFF. The CDR3 DNA reads as TGCAGCGTTGAAGTGTCAGGTGGACCACCTGGCGGTGAGCAGTTCTTC.

This clonotype was counted many times. The chain uses TRBV5-1 and TRBJ2-7; D may be TRBD1 or TRBD2 (5 bases each). The CDR3 is 13 residues long. Germline V gene lookup returns CDR1 SGHRS and CDR2 YFSETQ. The germline V and J ends were trimmed by 3 bases and 1 base, with 8 bases remaining between them. CDR3 protein: CASSSGPSYEQYF. In DNA form, the CDR3 reads TGCGCCAGCAGCTCGGGACCTTCCTACGAGCAGTACTTC.

The rearrangement links TRBV9 to TRBJ2-5; maybe TRBD2 (5 bases). V lost 0 bases, J lost 2 bases, and 11 bases lay in between. Germline V CDR1 and CDR2: SGDLS, YYNGEE. This CDR3 spans 15 amino acids. The CDR3 reads CASSVDPSPQETQYF. CDR3 DNA: TGTGCCAGCAGCGTAGACCCTAGCCCTCAAGAGACCCAGTACTTC.

The rearrangement uses TRBV12-3 or TRBV12-4 and TRBJ2-1, with TRBD2 matching 11 bases. The CDR3 is 17 amino acids. V dropped 11 bases and J dropped 3; count of bases not matched to a gene: 15. The CDR3: CAGIPSAGTSGYNEQFF. CDR3 in DNA: TGTGCCGGCATTCCCTCCGCCGGGACTAGCGGCTACAATGAGCAGTTCTTC.

The V call is TRBV7-9, the J call TRBJ2-7; no definite D call. Germline CDR1 and CDR2: SEHNR and FQNEAQ (reference sequence). Trimming pared 2 bases from V and 2 bases from J, leaving 13 bases between. The CDR3 is 15 residues long. CDR3 in amino acids: CASSLWSGITYEQYF. The DNA for the CDR3 is TGTGCCAGCAGCTTATGGTCAGGCATCACCTACGAGCAGTACTTC.

The chain is built from TRBV5-5 and TRBJ2-7, with D tentatively TRBD1 or TRBD2 (5 bases each). The CDR3 has 16 amino acids. V was pared by 3 bases and J by 4 bases, with 20 bases between. Germline loops: CDR1 SGHKS, CDR2 YYEKEE (reference sequence). The CDR3 coding sequence is TGTGCCAGCAGCTGGGGACCGGGTGGGAGAGGTTACGAGCAGTACTTC. Protein: CASSWGPGGRGYEQYF.

This chain uses TRBV10-3 with TRBJ1-2, with a tentative D call TRBD1 (5 bases). The CDR3 has 15 residues. V lost 0 bases to trimming and J lost 8 bases, with 16 bases between them. The V gene's germline CDR1 is ENHRY and CDR2 SYGVKD. CDR3 loop: CAISESTGRREGYTF. The CDR3 DNA reads as TGTGCCATCAGTGAGTCGACGGGACGGCGAGAGGGCTACACCTTC.